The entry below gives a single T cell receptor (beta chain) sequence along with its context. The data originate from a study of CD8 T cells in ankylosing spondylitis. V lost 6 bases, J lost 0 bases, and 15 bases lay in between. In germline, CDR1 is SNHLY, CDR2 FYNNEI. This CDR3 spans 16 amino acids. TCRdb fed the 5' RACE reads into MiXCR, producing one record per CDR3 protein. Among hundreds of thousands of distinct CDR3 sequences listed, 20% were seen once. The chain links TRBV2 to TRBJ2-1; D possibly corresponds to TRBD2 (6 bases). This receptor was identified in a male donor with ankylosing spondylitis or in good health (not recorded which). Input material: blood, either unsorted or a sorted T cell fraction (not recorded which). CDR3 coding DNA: TGTGCCAGCAGGGAAAGACTAGTGAGCTCCTACAATGAGCAGTTCTTC. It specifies CASRERLVSSYNEQFF.